The 18 T cell receptor beta chains presented below share a single source sample, sequenced in a study of CD8+ T cells in alopecia areata. It was cDNA, reverse transcribed from extracted RNA, that served as the sequencing template. TCRdb's copy holds only in-frame clones and misses some; the assay was immunoSEQ multiplex PCR. In the table there are some 130,000 clones, more than 40% of which are singletons. Sequencing used CD8+ T cells sorted from blood, obtained at week 0. The receptors were sampled from a human donor with alopecia areata.

The J gene is TRBJ2-5, the V gene TRBV15; TRBD1 matches 7 bases. This CDR3 has 14 amino acids. CDR1 and CDR2 from the germline V gene are LNHNV and YYDKDF (reference sequence). V trimming: 3 bases; J trimming: 5 bases; junction bases outside the gene matches: 6. The CDR3 DNA is TGTGCCACCAGCAGCCTTGACAGGGAGGAGACCCAGTACTTC. It encodes CATSSLDREETQYF. Looking up the rest from reference TRBV15 and TRBJ2-5 gives the full variable domain: DAMVIQNPRYQVTQFGKPVTLSCSQTLNHNVMYWYQQKSSQAPKLLFHYYDKDFNNEADTPDNFQSRRPNTSFCFLDIRSPGLGDTAMYLCATSSLDREETQYFGPGTRLLVL.

The chain links TRBV7-2 to TRBJ1-2; the D is unclear. The V gene lost 1 base and the J gene lost 5 bases, with 5 bases spanning the gap. Germline V gives CDR1 SGHTA, CDR2 FQGNSA. The CDR3 is 12 amino acids. The CDR3 DNA is TGTGCCAGCAGCTTAGAAGGTTATGGCTACACCTTC. It specifies CASSLEGYGYTF.

This clone has more than one count but fewer than ten. The rearrangement joins TRBV30 to TRBJ2-5; a weak D match, TRBD1 (6 bases). The CDR3 length is 14 residues. Germline V gene lookup returns CDR1 GTSNPN and CDR2 SVGIG (reference sequence). The V and J ends lost 4 bases and 5 bases respectively, with 17 bases between them. The CDR3 DNA reads TGTGCCTGGACCCAAACAGGGCTACGGGAGACCCAGTACTTC. Its protein is CAWTQTGLRETQYF.

This clone was counted a few times. The chain carries TRBV2 and TRBJ2-1; D uncertain. Trimming stripped 10 bases from V and 10 bases from J, with 20 bases between. Germline assignment: CDR1 SNHLY and CDR2 FYNNEI. The CDR3 is made up of 13 amino acids. In nucleotides, the CDR3 is TGTGCCACCCGAGAAGAGTCGTTCGGCGAGCAGTTCTTC. Amino acids: CATREESFGEQFF.

J is TRBJ1-1 and V is TRBV27, with 10 positions matching TRBD1. There are 15 residues in the CDR3. Germline CDR1 MNHEY, CDR2 SMNVEV (reference sequence). J gave up 3 bases and V 5 bases, and 6 bases lay outside the gene matches. In nucleotides, the CDR3 is TGTGCCAGCAGTGCCCTTGGACAGGGGGACACTGAAGCTTTCTTT. This encodes CASSALGQGDTEAFF.

This clone was counted a few times. Other DNA sequences in the sample encode the same CDR3. J is TRBJ1-1 and V is TRBV5-1; D call uncertain. Germline V gene data show CDR1 as SGHRS and CDR2 as YFSETQ. The CDR3 has 15 residues. Trimming left V 0 bases short and J 0 bases short, with 9 bases between. The CDR3 here is CASSLETGMNTEAFF. CDR3 sequence (DNA): TGCGCCAGCAGCTTGGAGACGGGAATGAACACTGAAGCTTTCTTT.

The V and J genes are TRBV9 and TRBJ2-1; D possibly uses TRBD1 or TRBD2 (5 bases each). Germline V gene sequence: CDR1 SGDLS, CDR2 YYNGEE. CDR3 length equals 14 residues. V was clipped by 3 bases and J by 4 bases, with 11 bases between them. CDR3 coding DNA: TGTGCCAGCAGCGAAGGGGACGGTTACAATGAGCAGTTCTTC. Amino acids: CASSEGDGYNEQFF.

V and J are TRBV7-2 and TRBJ2-3; no reliable D call. The CDR3 is made up of 14 amino acids. V shed 5 bases and J shed 0 bases, with 9 bases lying between them. Germline V gives CDR1 SGHTA, CDR2 FQGNSA. For the CDR3, the DNA is TGTGCCAGCAGCATACTGCCTAGCACAGATACGCAGTATTTT. It encodes CASSILPSTDTQYF.

The gene calls are TRBV7-9 and TRBJ1-3, with D hard to call. The CDR3 is 16 amino acids. Trimming left V 2 bases short and J 0 bases short, with 11 bases between. Germline lookup yields CDR1 SEHNR and CDR2 FQNEAQ (reference sequence). CDR3 sequence: CASSLRLQSSGNTIYF. CDR3 nucleotides: TGTGCCAGCAGCTTACGACTCCAGAGCTCTGGAAACACCATATATTTT.

The chain employs TRBV5-6 and TRBJ1-5; perhaps TRBD1 as D (6 bases). V dropped 4 bases and J dropped 2 bases, with 7 bases sitting between them. The CDR3 contains 13 residues. Germline V gene sequence: CDR1 SGHDT, CDR2 YYEEEE. CDR3 loop: CASSPGGNQPQHF. Written as DNA, the CDR3 is TGTGCCAGCAGCCCAGGGGGCAATCAGCCCCAGCATTTT.

This clone was counted between two and nine times. The J gene is TRBJ1-1, the V gene TRBV15; the D gene is possibly TRBD1 (5 bases). The CDR3 runs 14 residues. With 5 bases removed from V and 2 bases from J, the gap between germline ends came to 12 bases. Germline lookup yields CDR1 LNHNV and CDR2 YYDKDF (reference sequence). CDR3: CATSFGQINTEAFF. The CDR3 DNA is TGTGCCACCAGCTTCGGACAAATCAACACTGAAGCTTTCTTT.

V is TRBV29-1 and J is TRBJ2-5; 8 bases agree with TRBD2. CDR1 and CDR2 (germline): SQVTM, ANQGSEA. The CDR3 loop spans 16 amino acids. V dropped 6 bases and J dropped 2; count of bases not matched to a gene: 14. In DNA, the CDR3 is TGCAGCGTCGCGAGCAACAAACTAGCGGCTCAAGAGACCCAGTACTTC. Its translation is CSVASNKLAAQETQYF.

This chain links TRBV5-1 with TRBJ1-2, with 7 bases matching TRBD1. Germline V gene lookup returns CDR1 SGHRS and CDR2 YFSETQ. The CDR3 has 15 amino acids. V lost 1 base, J lost 2 bases, and 5 bases stayed unmatched. CDR3 loop: CASSLTGDPNYGYTF. CDR3 DNA: TGCGCCAGCAGCTTGACAGGGGACCCCAACTATGGCTACACCTTC.

This clone was counted a single time. The chain joins TRBV5-6 to TRBJ2-1; D may be TRBD1 (6 bases). V lost 4 bases and J lost 4, with 12 bases in between. CDR1 is SGHDT, CDR2 YYEEEE, per germline. CDR3 size: 14 residues. The CDR3 reads CASSPGHIYNEQFF. CDR3 nucleotides: TGTGCCAGCAGCCCGGGACACATATACAATGAGCAGTTCTTC.

This clone was counted only a few times. This chain uses TRBV19 with TRBJ2-2; D uncertain. Trimming stripped 3 bases from V and 3 bases from J, with 8 bases between. Germline CDR1 reads LNHDA; CDR2 reads SQIVND (reference sequence). The CDR3 runs 14 residues. The CDR3: CASSIPLDTGELFF. The CDR3 DNA sequence: TGTGCCAGTAGTATCCCATTGGACACCGGGGAGCTGTTTTTT.

The chain joins TRBV6-5 to TRBJ2-7; unclear D gene. The CDR3 length is 15 residues. Trimming took 4 bases from V and 4 from J, leaving 17 bases between them. The V gene's germline CDR1 is MNHEY and CDR2 SVGAGI. The CDR3 is CASSSPWGRPYEQYF. DNA for the CDR3: TGTGCCAGCAGTTCCCCTTGGGGTCGTCCGTACGAGCAGTACTTC.

The genes are TRBV4-3 and TRBJ1-5, with D uncertain. CDR1 and CDR2 from the germline V gene are LGHNA and YSLEER. V was trimmed by 0 bases and J by 2 bases, leaving 14 bases between them. The CDR3 is 17 amino acids. CDR3 sequence: CASSQEALRTGNQPQHF. The CDR3 DNA follows: TGCGCCAGCAGCCAAGAGGCACTTCGGACTGGCAATCAGCCCCAGCATTTT.

The gene calls are TRBV7-9 and TRBJ1-1, with a tentative D call TRBD1 (5 bases). Trimming stripped 3 bases from V and 10 bases from J, with 12 bases between. The CDR3 is 12 amino acids. Germline CDR1 reads SEHNR; CDR2 reads FQNEAQ (reference sequence). The CDR3 DNA sequence: TGTGCCAGCAGCTTTGGGGACGGTGCAGCTTTCTTT. It is translated as CASSFGDGAAFF.